This T cell receptor beta chain was recovered during a study of cytomegalovirus exposure and HLA in healthy donors. Amplification used 60 Vbeta primers and 13 Jbeta primers. The repertoire was sequenced with immunoSEQ multiplex PCR; TCRdb's copy has only in-frame clones and lacks some. The sample consists of 100,000 to 150,000 clones, around 87% of them appearing once. Worth noting for this clone: Its target is not known.

The study's findings and limits: As immune exposure information, only CMV serostatus was available. A previous analysis found most TCR beta V segments productive roughly 87% or roughly 30% of the time.

This CDR3 has 18 amino acids. With V trimmed by 5 bases and J by 7 bases, 17 bases remained unmatched. Per germline, CDR1 SEHNR and CDR2 FQNEAQ (reference sequence). This sequence joins TRBV7-9 and TRBJ2-3, with 11 bases lining up with TRBD2. The sequence was collected from a woman under 40 in good health and CMV-seronegative. Sequencing was performed on PBMCs. This CDR3 is CASSGLIGLAGRLNTQYF. The CDR3 nucleotides are TGTGCCAGCAGCGGTCTTATTGGACTAGCGGGCCGGTTGAATACGCAGTATTTT.